Listed below are T cell receptor beta chains from one sample, sequenced in a study of blood T cell repertoires in COVID-19. The assay was immunoSEQ multiplex PCR, and TCRdb's table has in-frame clones only and misses some. The repertoire has some 250,000 clones, approximately 84% of them found once; the top ten carry less than 4%. Sequencing input: PBMCs or T cells enriched from blood (not recorded which). The receptors were gathered from a middle-aged woman with acute COVID-19. Both conserved end residues are part of each CDR3. The D gene is left open where the match is weak. Some rows have no size entry. The others give once, few or many, or a class for an expanded clone.

TRBV5-5,TRBJ2-3,TRBD2,-,CASSFDSGRIDTQYF,TGTGCCAGCAGCTTTGATAGCGGGAGGATAGATACGCAGTATTTT
TRBV11-2,TRBJ2-6,-,-,CASSLQRVSGANVLTF,TGTGCCAGCAGCTTACAGAGGGTATCTGGGGCCAACGTCCTGACTTTC
TRBV29-1,TRBJ2-2,TRBD2,-,CSVGERGVGTGELFF,TGCAGCGTCGGAGAGCGGGGTGTAGGCACCGGGGAGCTGTTTTTT
TRBV3-1/TRBV3-2,TRBJ2-3,TRBD2,-,CASSHSWRGISTDTQYF,TGTGCCAGCAGCCACTCCTGGCGGGGGATAAGCACAGATACGCAGTATTTT
TRBV10-1,TRBJ2-3,-,-,CASSELGRTQTDTQYF,TGCGCCAGCAGTGAGTTGGGGCGGACACAGACAGATACGCAGTATTTT
TRBV6-5,TRBJ2-7,TRBD2,-,CASSSPESGSSYEQYF,TGTGCCAGCAGTTCTCCGGAAAGCGGGAGCTCCTACGAGCAGTACTTC
TRBV19,TRBJ2-5,-,-,CASSLDTGGETQYF,TGTGCCAGTAGTCTAGACACAGGTGGCGAGACCCAGTACTTC
TRBV6-2/TRBV6-3,TRBJ2-1,TRBD2,few,CASSRGTSGTRWNEQFF,TGTGCCAGCAGCAGAGGGACTAGCGGAACAAGGTGGAATGAGCAGTTCTTC
TRBV24-1,TRBJ2-1,-,-,CATSGEGLTYNEQFF,TGTGCCACCAGTGGAGAAGGACTTACTTACAATGAGCAGTTCTTC
TRBV29-1,TRBJ1-1,-,-,CSVQGFSTEAFF,TGCAGCGTGCAGGGGTTTTCCACTGAAGCTTTCTTT
TRBV3-1/TRBV3-2,TRBJ1-1,-,-,CASSPQVNTEAFF,TGTGCCAGCAGCCCGCAGGTGAACACTGAAGCTTTCTTT
TRBV27,TRBJ2-1,-,-,CASSKLASGYNEQFF,TGTGCCAGCAGTAAACTAGCCTCGGGATACAATGAGCAGTTCTTC
TRBV30,TRBJ1-1,-,-,CAWTTSLNTEAFF,TGTGCCTGGACAACTTCGCTGAACACTGAAGCTTTCTTT
TRBV29-1,TRBJ2-4,-,-,CSVEDERETYNIQYF,TGCAGCGTTGAAGATGAACGGGAGACGTACAACATTCAGTACTTC
TRBV28,TRBJ2-7,TRBD2,-,CASHSGGGHYEQYF,TGTGCCAGCCATAGCGGGGGGGGACACTACGAGCAGTACTTC
TRBV12-3/TRBV12-4,TRBJ1-1,-,-,CASAPEMNTEAFF,TGTGCCAGTGCTCCGGAGATGAACACTGAAGCTTTCTTT
TRBV14,TRBJ1-2,TRBD1,once,CASSQGVGTGSYGYTF,TGTGCCAGCAGCCAAGGGGTCGGGACAGGATCCTATGGCTACACCTTC
TRBV5-1,TRBJ2-7,-,once,CASSLHLSYEQYF,TGCGCCAGCAGCTTACATCTTTCCTACGAGCAGTACTTC
TRBV2,TRBJ2-7,-,-,CASNPGMPREQYF,TGTGCCAGCAACCCGGGAATGCCTAGGGAGCAGTACTTC
TRBV24-1,TRBJ2-3,TRBD2,-,CATSDPTLTSDTSTDTQYF,TGTGCCACCAGTGACCCCACCCTGACTAGCGACACTAGCACAGATACGCAGTATTTT
TRBV10-1,TRBJ2-7,-,-,CATSQPGNSYEQYF,TGCGCCACCTCACAACCAGGGAATTCCTACGAGCAGTACTTC
TRBV15,TRBJ1-2,-,-,CATSRDLVKGGYGYTF,TGTGCCACCAGCAGAGATCTAGTGAAAGGTGGCTATGGCTACACCTTC
TRBV7-9,TRBJ2-3,TRBD2,-,CASSYSGRSTDTQYF,TGTGCCAGCAGTTATAGCGGGAGGAGCACAGATACGCAGTATTTT
TRBV19,TRBJ2-5,-,-,CASKPAGVQETQYF,TGTGCCAGTAAGCCGGCAGGGGTTCAAGAGACCCAGTACTTC
TRBV12-3/TRBV12-4,TRBJ2-2,-,-,CASSLSHGELFF,TGTGCCAGCAGTTTGAGTCACGGGGAGCTGTTTTTT
TRBV6-5,TRBJ2-5,TRBD2,-,CASSLGLVEETQYF,TGTGCCAGCAGCCTCGGACTAGTGGAAGAGACCCAGTACTTC
TRBV14,TRBJ1-4,-,-,CASSQGQGSEKLFF,TGTGCCAGCAGCCAAGGCCAGGGGAGTGAAAAACTGTTTTTT
TRBV3-1/TRBV3-2,TRBJ2-3,TRBD2,-,CASSQDREVPDTQYF,TGTGCCAGCAGCCAAGACCGGGAGGTCCCAGATACGCAGTATTTT
TRBV5-1,TRBJ2-2,-,few,CASSGGNLNTGELFF,TGCGCCAGCAGCGGCGGGAATCTAAACACCGGGGAGCTGTTTTTT
TRBV5-1,TRBJ1-6,-,-,CASSLAGPYNSPLHF,TGCGCCAGCAGCTTGGCCGGTCCCTATAATTCACCCCTCCACTTT
TRBV28,TRBJ1-1,-,-,CASSFEVNTEAFF,TGTGCCAGCAGTTTCGAGGTTAACACTGAAGCTTTCTTT
TRBV5-4,TRBJ2-5,TRBD2,-,CASSLKGLAGGETQYF,TGTGCCAGCAGCTTGAAGGGACTAGCGGGAGGTGAGACCCAGTACTTC
TRBV27,TRBJ1-2,TRBD1,-,CASSLDQGAEGYTF,TGTGCCAGCAGTTTAGACCAGGGGGCGGAGGGCTACACCTTC
TRBV6-1,TRBJ2-3,TRBD2,-,CASSKGTSGSTDTQYF,TGTGCCAGCAGTAAAGGGACTAGCGGTAGCACAGATACGCAGTATTTT
TRBV19,TRBJ2-1,-,-,CASTGTFYNEQFF,TGTGCCAGTACAGGGACTTTCTACAATGAGCAGTTCTTC
TRBV7-8,TRBJ2-7,TRBD2,-,CASKQPSGSYEQYF,TGTGCCAGCAAACAACCTAGCGGGAGCTACGAGCAGTACTTC
TRBV6-5,TRBJ2-5,TRBD2,once,CASSYSSGSGETQYF,TGTGCCAGCAGTTACTCGAGCGGGAGCGGCGAGACCCAGTACTTC
TRBV19,TRBJ1-2,-,-,CASSVGEGKGTF,TGTGCCAGTAGTGTAGGAGAGGGAAAAGGCACCTTC
TRBV3-1/TRBV3-2,TRBJ2-1,TRBD1,once,CASSHGTVSYNEQFF,TGTGCCAGCAGCCACGGGACAGTTTCCTACAATGAGCAGTTCTTC
TRBV19,TRBJ2-1,TRBD1,-,CASSTPKDRAPYNEQFF,TGTGCCAGTAGTACCCCAAAGGACAGGGCGCCCTACAATGAGCAGTTCTTC